Presented here are 27 T cell receptor beta chains from one specimen sequenced in a study of shared clonotypes between healthy human individuals. Naive CD8 cells, CD45RO-negative and positively selected for CCR7, excluded terminally differentiated effector memory CD45RA+ cells. The repertoire was sequenced with immunoSEQ multiplex PCR; TCRdb's copy has only in-frame clones and lacks some. The sample holds some 2,100,000 clones, roughly 91% seen once. Material: naive CD8+ T cells from PBMCs. The receptors stem from a man in his late teens or twenties in good health. Some clones in this sample may be carry-over from other donors' samples.

As to this clone: Other DNA sequences in this sample translate to the same CDR3. V is TRBV5-1 and J is TRBJ1-1, with 8 bases fitting TRBD1. The CDR3 consists of 15 residues. V trimming: 0 bases; J trimming: 1 base; junction bases outside the gene matches: 2. Germline values: CDR1 SGHRS, CDR2 YFSETQ. The CDR3 nucleotides are TGCGCCAGCAGCTTGGGTCAGGGGGCGAACACTGAAGCTTTCTTT. Its protein product is CASSLGQGANTEAFF.

This clone has just one count. This sequence joins TRBV7-8 and TRBJ1-3; 8 nucleotides agree with TRBD1. The CDR3 has 17 residues. Germline V gene data show CDR1 as SGHVS and CDR2 as FQNEAQ. J lost 1 base, V lost 2 bases, and 7 bases had no gene match. In DNA form, the CDR3 reads TGTGCCAGCAGCTTACCCAGGACAGGGAATTCTGGAAACACCATATATTTT. Translated: CASSLPRTGNSGNTIYF.

The chain joins TRBV11-3 to TRBJ2-2; D not resolved. Germline CDR1 reads SGHNT; CDR2 reads YENEEA. V was shortened by 2 bases and J by 6 bases, with 10 bases between the two germline ends. There are 14 residues in the CDR3. CDR3 sequence (DNA): TGTGCCAGCAGCTTAATCGAGACGGCCGGGGAGCTGTTTTTT. It translates to CASSLIETAGELFF.

This CDR3 reads CATSEFSGTSSYNEQFF. The CDR3 coding sequence is TGTGCCACCAGCGAGTTTAGCGGGACGAGCTCCTACAATGAGCAGTTCTTC. The chain employs TRBV15 and TRBJ2-1; 8 bases line up with TRBD2. The CDR3 spans 17 residues. Germline-derived CDR1 and CDR2 are LNHNV and YYDKDF (reference sequence). V lost 5 bases and J lost 0; bases outside the gene matches: 9. The full variable domain, its missing parts supplied by reference TRBV15 and TRBJ2-1, is DAMVIQNPRYQVTQFGKPVTLSCSQTLNHNVMYWYQQKSSQAPKLLFHYYDKDFNNEADTPDNFQSRRPNTSFCFLDIRSPGLGDTAMYLCATSEFSGTSSYNEQFFGPGTRLTVL.

The rearrangement links TRBV27 to TRBJ1-6, with D possibly TRBD1 on 5 matching bases. V lost 0 bases and J 7 bases, leaving 10 bases between the germline ends. Germline CDR1 is MNHEY and CDR2 is SMNVEV (reference sequence). The CDR3 is 15 residues long. CDR3 coding DNA: TGTGCCAGCAGTTTATCGGGGGGGTGGAATTCACCCCTCCACTTT. This gives the protein CASSLSGGWNSPLHF.

The chain links TRBV27 to TRBJ2-1; possibly TRBD2 for D (5 bases). V was trimmed by 0 bases and J by 9 bases, leaving 18 bases between them. The CDR3 has 16 amino acids. CDR1 and CDR2 from the germline V gene are MNHEY and SMNVEV (reference sequence). This CDR3 reads CASSLSREGLGGEQFF. CDR3 DNA sequence: TGTGCCAGCAGTTTATCCCGCGAAGGGCTCGGAGGTGAGCAGTTCTTC.

The chain combines TRBV7-3 with TRBJ2-2; TRBD2 matches 7 bases. V shed 1 base and J 0 bases; nucleotides not matched to a gene: 2. Germline V gives CDR1 SGHTA, CDR2 FQGTGA. The CDR3 loop spans 16 amino acids. In DNA, the CDR3 is TGTGCCAGCAGCTTAAGAGGGAGGGCGAACACCGGGGAGCTGTTTTTT. Translation: CASSLRGRANTGELFF.

The chain employs TRBV6-5 and TRBJ2-7; D possibly uses TRBD1 or TRBD2 (5 bases each). Germline V lookup: CDR1 MNHEY, CDR2 SVGAGI. V was shortened by 0 bases and J by 7 bases, with 16 bases between the two germline ends. The CDR3 extends over 15 amino acids. The CDR3 here is CASSYSGRWGEEQYF. In DNA, the CDR3 is TGTGCCAGCAGTTACTCGGGACGCTGGGGTGAGGAGCAGTACTTC.

This rearrangement joins TRBV15 to TRBJ2-7; 7 nucleotides line up with TRBD1. With 1 base clipped from V and 2 bases from J, the junction kept 5 bases outside the gene matches. The germline CDR1 and CDR2 sequences are LNHNV and YYDKDF (reference sequence). CDR3 length: 15 amino acids. In DNA form, the CDR3 reads TGTGCCACCAGCAGAGTGAGGGACAGTGCCTACGAGCAGTACTTC. Translated: CATSRVRDSAYEQYF.

The chain employs TRBV6-5 and TRBJ2-4, with D tentatively TRBD2 (5 bases). V was pared by 6 bases and J by 0 bases, with 9 bases between. The CDR3 has 14 residues. Per germline, CDR1 MNHEY and CDR2 SVGAGI. The CDR3 DNA sequence: TGTGCCAGCAGAAGGACTGAAGCCAAAAACATTCAGTACTTC. Translated: CASRRTEAKNIQYF.

This chain joins TRBV9 and TRBJ1-5; D not certain. The germline gives CDR1 SGDLS, CDR2 YYNGEE. The V end was cut by 0 bases, the J end by 6 bases, with 10 bases between. The CDR3 has 14 amino acids. The CDR3 loop is CASSVGGNGQPQHF. CDR3 DNA: TGTGCCAGCAGCGTAGGGGGTAATGGTCAGCCCCAGCATTTT.

With respect to this clone: Different DNA sequences within this sample yield the same CDR3. V is TRBV27 and J is TRBJ2-2; D remains ambiguous. With 0 bases removed from V and 3 bases from J, the gap between germline ends came to 5 bases. Per germline, CDR1 MNHEY and CDR2 SMNVEV (reference sequence). CDR3 length equals 14 residues. The chain's CDR3 is CASSLSPYTGELFF. The CDR3 bases are TGTGCCAGCAGTTTATCCCCTTACACCGGGGAGCTGTTTTTT.

This clone appeared a few times. The chain uses TRBV7-9 and TRBJ1-2, with 8 bases lining up with TRBD1. Germline-derived CDR1 and CDR2 are SEHNR and FQNEAQ (reference sequence). The junction had 10 bases not matched to a gene; V was cut back by 5 bases and J by 8 bases. The CDR3 runs to 14 residues. The CDR3 region is CASSRQGAGGGYTF. As DNA, the CDR3 is TGTGCCAGCAGCCGGCAGGGGGCAGGAGGAGGCTACACCTTC. The variable domain in full, completed from reference TRBV7-9 and TRBJ1-2, reads DTGVSQNPRHKITKRGQNVTFRCDPISEHNRLYWYRQTLGQGPEFLTYFQNEAQLEKSRLLSDRFSAERPKGSFSTLEIQRTEQGDSAMYLCASSRQGAGGGYTFGSGTRLTVV.

The chain combines TRBV7-2 with TRBJ1-1; D may be TRBD1 (6 bases). Germline V lookup: CDR1 SGHTA, CDR2 FQGNSA. The CDR3 consists of 12 residues. V was pared by 6 bases and J by 5 bases, with 10 bases between. The chain's CDR3 is CASRAGATEAFF. The CDR3 region has the DNA TGTGCCAGCAGAGCGGGGGCGACTGAAGCTTTCTTT.

A remark on this clone: Germline is not matched at one junction end, which may reflect a read error. The CDR3 coding sequence is TGCGCCAGCAGTCAAGGATCAGGACTCTGGACGGAAACCTACGAGCAGTACTTC. Amino acid sequence: CASSQGSGLWTETYEQYF. The chain has TRBV4-1 and TRBJ2-7, with a tentative D call TRBD2 (5 bases). Germline V lookup: CDR1 MGHRA, CDR2 YSYEKL. The CDR3 runs 18 residues.

This clone has only one observation. The chain has TRBV27 and TRBJ1-5; 7 positions agree with TRBD1. The CDR3 is made up of 15 amino acids. With V trimmed by 7 bases and J by 4 bases, 10 bases remained unmatched. Per germline, CDR1 MNHEY and CDR2 SMNVEV (reference sequence). The CDR3 DNA is TGTGCCAGCACACCGACAGGGTTCACAAATCAGCCCCAGCATTTT. This sequence encodes CASTPTGFTNQPQHF.

The chain carries TRBV10-3 and TRBJ1-1; D is undetermined. The CDR3 sequence is 13 residues long. V shed 3 bases and J shed 4 bases, with 9 bases lying between them. Germline V CDR1 and CDR2: ENHRY, SYGVKD. The DNA for the CDR3 is TGTGCCATCAGTGATCTCGGTCCCACTGAAGCTTTCTTT. Its protein is CAISDLGPTEAFF.

The V and J genes are TRBV28 and TRBJ2-5; unclear D gene. Trimming took off 5 bases at V and 2 bases at J, with 12 bases between the two ends. This CDR3 is built from 14 residues. Germline V gene data show CDR1 as MDHEN and CDR2 as SYDVKM. CDR3 bases: TGTGCCAGCAGTATGACGGACGGGCAAGAGACCCAGTACTTC. Its translation is CASSMTDGQETQYF. The whole variable domain, remainder taken from reference TRBV28 and TRBJ2-5, is DVKVTQSSRYLVKRTGEKVFLECVQDMDHENMFWYRQDPGLGLRLIYFSYDVKMKEKGDIPEGYSVSREKKERFSLILESASTNQTSMYLCASSMTDGQETQYFGPGTRLLVL.

This clone has only one observation. The chain uses TRBV6-5 and TRBJ1-1; D is possibly TRBD1 (6 bases). Looked up from germline, CDR1 is MNHEY and CDR2 is SVGAGI. The CDR3 sequence is 14 residues long. Trimming left V 2 bases short and J 6 bases short, with 13 bases between. The CDR3 loop is CASSYQGPGAEAFF. The CDR3 nucleotides read TGTGCCAGCAGTTACCAGGGGCCGGGGGCTGAAGCTTTCTTT.

Worth noting for this clone: This CDR3 is also generated by other DNA sequences in the sample. The chain uses TRBV28 and TRBJ2-7; 7 nucleotides line up with TRBD1. With 4 bases clipped from V and 3 bases from J, the junction kept 6 bases outside the gene matches. The CDR3 is 14 residues long. Germline V gene lookup returns CDR1 MDHEN and CDR2 SYDVKM. The CDR3 DNA reads as TGTGCCAGCAGTTCTCCGGGACAGAGCTACGAGCAGTACTTC. It codes for CASSSPGQSYEQYF.

This clone was seen just once. The chain uses TRBV9 and TRBJ2-5; 7 nucleotides align to TRBD1. The CDR3 totals 14 residues. V lost 1 base and J lost 3; bases outside the gene matches: 3. Germline loops: CDR1 SGDLS, CDR2 YYNGEE. CDR3 sequence: CASSVFDREETQYF. CDR3 DNA sequence: TGTGCCAGCAGCGTATTTGACAGGGAAGAGACCCAGTACTTC.

The chain is built from TRBV9 and TRBJ2-1, with D maybe TRBD2 (6 bases). Germline CDR1 is SGDLS and CDR2 is YYNGEE. The CDR3 has 19 amino acids. Trimming stripped 0 bases from V and 2 bases from J, with 21 bases between. As DNA, the CDR3 is TGTGCCAGCAGCGTAGTGGCAGGCCCCGGGGTAGCGGCCTACAATGAGCAGTTCTTC. Translated, it gives CASSVVAGPGVAAYNEQFF. The full variable domain, completed using reference TRBV9 and TRBJ2-1, is DSGVTQTPKHLITATGQRVTLRCSPRSGDLSVYWYQQSLDQGLQFLIQYYNGEERAKGNILERFSAQQFPDLHSELNLSSLELGDSALYFCASSVVAGPGVAAYNEQFFGPGTRLTVL.

The rearrangement links TRBV19 to TRBJ2-7, with 7 bases fitting TRBD1. There are 14 residues in the CDR3. Germline CDR1 reads LNHDA; CDR2 reads SQIVND (reference sequence). V was pared by 4 bases and J by 3 bases, with 6 bases of the junction left unmatched. This CDR3 reads CASSTDRENYEQYF. As DNA, the CDR3 is TGTGCCAGTAGTACCGACAGGGAGAACTACGAGCAGTACTTC.

This chain connects TRBV27 to TRBJ1-2; no firm D call. CDR1 is MNHEY and CDR2 is SMNVEV in the germline V gene (reference sequence). Trimming pared 8 bases from V and 2 bases from J, leaving 18 bases between. The length of the CDR3 is 15 residues. CDR3 residues: CASFGGRTPNYGYTF. CDR3 nucleotides: TGTGCCAGCTTTGGTGGGAGGACCCCCAACTATGGCTACACCTTC.

This clone has just one count. The chain recombines TRBV10-2 with TRBJ2-7, with 9 positions matching TRBD2. Germline V lookup: CDR1 WSHSY, CDR2 SAAADI. The CDR3 loop spans 16 amino acids. V was clipped by 4 bases and J by 5 bases; unmatched bases: 12. For the CDR3, the DNA is TGCGCCAGCAGTGGTCTAGCGGGAAGGGTTCTCCACGAGCAGTACTTC. It yields the protein CASSGLAGRVLHEQYF.

This clone was seen a handful of times. A single base separates this from a much larger clone, so it may be a read error. The rearrangement uses TRBV9 and TRBJ1-1, with D possibly being TRBD1 (6 bases). Germline V CDR1 and CDR2: SGDLS, YYNGEE. The CDR3 runs 13 residues. CDR3 nucleotide sequence: TGTGCCAGCAGCGTAGGGGGGGACACTCAAGCTTTCTTT. Translated: CASSVGGDTQAFF.

This sequence joins TRBV19 and TRBJ1-3; no clear D gene. V lost 3 bases and J 0 bases, leaving 15 bases between the germline ends. Germline V gives CDR1 LNHDA, CDR2 SQIVND (reference sequence). This CDR3 is built from 17 residues. CDR3 sequence reads: CASSILPPRSSGNTIYF. The CDR3 nucleotides read TGTGCCAGTAGTATCTTGCCCCCTCGGAGCTCTGGAAACACCATATATTTT.